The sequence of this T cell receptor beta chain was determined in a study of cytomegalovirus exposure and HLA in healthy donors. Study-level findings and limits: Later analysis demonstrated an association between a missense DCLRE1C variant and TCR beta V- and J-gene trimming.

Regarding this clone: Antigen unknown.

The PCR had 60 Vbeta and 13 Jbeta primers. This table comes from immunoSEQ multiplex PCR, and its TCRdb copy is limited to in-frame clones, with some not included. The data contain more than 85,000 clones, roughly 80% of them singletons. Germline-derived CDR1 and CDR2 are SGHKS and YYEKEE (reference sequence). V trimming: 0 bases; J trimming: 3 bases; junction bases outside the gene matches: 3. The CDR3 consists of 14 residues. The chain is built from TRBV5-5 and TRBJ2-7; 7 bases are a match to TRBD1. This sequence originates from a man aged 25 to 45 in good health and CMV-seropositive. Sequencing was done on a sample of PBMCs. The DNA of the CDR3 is TGTGCCAGCAGCTTGGCTGACAGGGTCTACGAGCAGTACTTC. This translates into CASSLADRVYEQYF.